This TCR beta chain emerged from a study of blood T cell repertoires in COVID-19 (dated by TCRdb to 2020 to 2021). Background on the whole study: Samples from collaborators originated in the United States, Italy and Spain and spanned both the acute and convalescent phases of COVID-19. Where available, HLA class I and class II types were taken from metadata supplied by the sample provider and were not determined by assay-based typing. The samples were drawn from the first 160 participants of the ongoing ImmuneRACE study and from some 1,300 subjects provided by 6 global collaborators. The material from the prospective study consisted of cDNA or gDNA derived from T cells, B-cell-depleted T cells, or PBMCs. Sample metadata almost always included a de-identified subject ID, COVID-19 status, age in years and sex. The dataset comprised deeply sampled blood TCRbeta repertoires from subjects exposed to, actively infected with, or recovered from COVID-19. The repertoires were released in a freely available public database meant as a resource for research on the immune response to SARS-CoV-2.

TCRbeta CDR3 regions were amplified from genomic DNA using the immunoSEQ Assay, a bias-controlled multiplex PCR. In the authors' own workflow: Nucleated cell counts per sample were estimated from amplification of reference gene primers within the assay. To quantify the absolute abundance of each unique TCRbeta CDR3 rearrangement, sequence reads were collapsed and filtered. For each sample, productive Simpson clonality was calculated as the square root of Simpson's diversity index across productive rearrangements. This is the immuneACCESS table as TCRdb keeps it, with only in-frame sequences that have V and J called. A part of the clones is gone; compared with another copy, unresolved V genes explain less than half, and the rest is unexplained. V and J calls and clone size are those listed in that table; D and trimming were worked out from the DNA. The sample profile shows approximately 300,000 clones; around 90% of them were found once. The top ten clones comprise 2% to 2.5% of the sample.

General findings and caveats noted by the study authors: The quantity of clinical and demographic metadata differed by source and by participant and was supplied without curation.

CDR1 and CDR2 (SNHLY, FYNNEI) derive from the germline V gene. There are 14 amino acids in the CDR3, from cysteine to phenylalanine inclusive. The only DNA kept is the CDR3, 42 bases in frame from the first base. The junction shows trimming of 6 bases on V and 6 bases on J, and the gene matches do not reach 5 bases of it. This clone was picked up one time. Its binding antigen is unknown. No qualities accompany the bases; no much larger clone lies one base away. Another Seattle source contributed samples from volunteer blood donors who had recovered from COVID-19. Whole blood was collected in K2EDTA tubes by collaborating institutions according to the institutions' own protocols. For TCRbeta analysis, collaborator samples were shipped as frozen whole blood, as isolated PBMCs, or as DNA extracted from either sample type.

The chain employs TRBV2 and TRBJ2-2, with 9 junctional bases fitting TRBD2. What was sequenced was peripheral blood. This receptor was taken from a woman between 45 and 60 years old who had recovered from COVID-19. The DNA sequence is TGTGCCAGCAGGATCCTAGCGGGGCCCGGGGAGCTGTTTTTT. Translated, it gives CASRILAGPGELFF. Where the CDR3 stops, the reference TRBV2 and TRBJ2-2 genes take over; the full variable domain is EPEVTQTPSHQVTQMGQEVILRCVPISNHLYFYWYRQILGQKVEFLVSFYNNEISEKSEIFDDQFSVERPDGSNFTLKIRSTKLEDSAMYFCASRILAGPGELFFGEGSRLTVL.